This T cell receptor beta chain was identified during a study of T cell responses to AZD1222 COVID-19 vaccine. Profiled with immunoSEQ multiplex PCR; TCRdb holds only in-frame clones, not every one. Here the sample spans about 54,000 clones, around nine tenths being singletons. This CDR3 region has 12 residues. V was cut by 2 bases and J by 7 bases, with 6 bases left in between. Germline CDR1 LNHDA, CDR2 SQIVND (reference sequence). This TCR derives from an adult in good health. The chain combines TRBV19 with TRBJ1-5; unclear D gene. The sample here was peripheral blood, taken on day 0 of AZD1222 vaccination. The CDR3 bases are TGTGCCAGTAGTATACGAACCCAGCCCCAGCATTTT. It is translated as CASSIRTQPQHF.